This T cell receptor (beta chain) was obtained from a study of regulatory T cells in long-lasting Graves disease. Study overall: Persistence in Graves' disease denoted antithyroid drug use beyond 5 years alongside positive TSH receptor antibodies. Findings of the study overall: Persistent disease preferred TRBV28, TRBJ1-2 and TRBJ2-5. Analyses excluded thyroid tissue, covering peripheral blood alone.

This CDR3 region has 13 residues. Trimming removed 8 bases from V and 1 base from J, with 12 bases in between. Germline-derived CDR1 and CDR2 are SGDLS and YYNGEE. Time point denoted: persistent/refractory GD, antithyroid drugs over 5 years with positive TRAb. RNA isolated from PBMCs was used to make the TCR library. From an endocrinology department in Xi'an, China, came the patients. The table lists this clonotype with a few counts. The antigen remains unidentified. In building TCR beta libraries, iRepertoire HTBI primers were used together with Arm-PCR of CDR3 regions. MiXCR, applied by TCRdb to the multiplex PCR reads, yields one record per CDR3 protein. The table has over 300,000 distinct CDR3 sequences, about 19% seen once; the top ten hold just under 30%.

The sequence was collected from a female donor with Graves disease. Material: peripheral blood mononuclear cells (PBMCs), obtained when the disease was refractory, from a patient treated with antithyroid drugs. The chain carries TRBV9 and TRBJ1-1; maybe TRBD1 (6 bases). The CDR3 spells CASATGANTEAFF. In nucleotides, the CDR3 is TGTGCCAGTGCGACGGGGGCGAACACTGAAGCTTTCTTT.